One sample yielded the 31 T cell receptor beta chains listed below, sequenced in a study of beta chain features in type 1 diabetes. Sequencing targeted expressed TCRB transcripts, as all isolated RNA had been reverse transcribed. The table came from immunoSEQ multiplex PCR; TCRdb's copy has only in-frame clones and leaves some out. The data show 300,000 to 350,000 clones, with roughly a fifth seen just once and approximately 0.046% held by the top ten. The sequencing sample was made of naive CD4+ T cells from blood. Receptors originate from a woman younger than 30 in good health.

Only a few counts were recorded for this clone. The CDR3 sequence: CASSYGLAIGELFF. CDR3 bases: TGCGCCAGCAGCTATGGACTAGCAATCGGGGAGCTGTTTTTT. V usage is TRBV5-1 and J usage is TRBJ2-2; TRBD2 matches at 8 bases. CDR3 length: 14 amino acids. J lost 7 bases, V lost 3 bases, and 5 bases had no gene match. The germline V gene has CDR1 SGHRS and CDR2 YFSETQ.

This clone was seen only a few times. Other DNA sequences of this sample code for an identical CDR3. The chain is built from TRBV18 and TRBJ2-7; 10 nucleotides match TRBD1. Per germline, CDR1 KGHSH and CDR2 LQKENI. This CDR3 spans 15 amino acids. V was pared by 0 bases and J by 2 bases, with 1 base of the junction left unmatched. DNA for the CDR3: TGTGCCAGCTCACCACCTGGACAGGGGGCCTACGAGCAGTACTTC. It specifies CASSPPGQGAYEQYF.

This clone appeared a few times. The chain carries TRBV4-2 and TRBJ1-1; D may be TRBD1 (6 bases). The V gene's germline CDR1 is LGHNA and CDR2 YNFKEQ. The CDR3 runs to 15 residues. Trimming removed 1 base at V and 5 bases at J, with 14 bases between. DNA for the CDR3: TGTGCCAGCAGCCAAGTCGGAGGGGGGGGGACTGAAGCTTTCTTT. Translation: CASSQVGGGGTEAFF.

The J gene is TRBJ1-1, the V gene TRBV7-9; TRBD1 agrees at 7 bases. The germline V gene has CDR1 SEHNR and CDR2 FQNEAQ (reference sequence). CDR3 length equals 17 residues. With 5 bases clipped from V and 1 base from J, the junction kept 13 bases outside the gene matches. The CDR3, as DNA: TGTGCCAGCAGCCGGGGCTTTAACAGGGGATCGAACACTGAAGCTTTCTTT. Its protein product is CASSRGFNRGSNTEAFF. The full variable domain, completed using reference TRBV7-9 and TRBJ1-1, is DTGVSQNPRHKITKRGQNVTFRCDPISEHNRLYWYRQTLGQGPEFLTYFQNEAQLEKSRLLSDRFSAERPKGSFSTLEIQRTEQGDSAMYLCASSRGFNRGSNTEAFFGQGTRLTVV.

The sample holds a few counts of this clone. This chain joins TRBV9 and TRBJ2-1; D uncertain. CDR3 length: 13 residues. Germline assignment: CDR1 SGDLS and CDR2 YYNGEE. Trimming pared 0 bases from V and 9 bases from J, leaving 10 bases between. The CDR3 loop is CASSVASNFEQFF. CDR3 nucleotide sequence: TGTGCCAGCAGCGTAGCGAGCAATTTTGAGCAGTTCTTC. Full variable domain (rest looked up from reference TRBV9 and TRBJ2-1): DSGVTQTPKHLITATGQRVTLRCSPRSGDLSVYWYQQSLDQGLQFLIQYYNGEERAKGNILERFSAQQFPDLHSELNLSSLELGDSALYFCASSVASNFEQFFGPGTRLTVL.

V is TRBV20-1 and J is TRBJ1-1; unclear D gene. Trimming left V 6 bases short and J 4 bases short, with 9 bases between. Germline CDR1 reads DFQATT; CDR2 reads SNEGSKA (reference sequence). This CDR3 spans 11 amino acids. In DNA, the CDR3 is TGCAGTGCCAGGATTCCCACTGAAGCTTTCTTT. Translated: CSARIPTEAFF.

This clone was detected a few times. Other DNA sequences from this sample encode an identical CDR3 as well. V is TRBV7-9 and J is TRBJ1-2, with D maybe TRBD1 (6 bases). This CDR3 has 14 residues. The germline V and J ends were trimmed by 5 bases and 2 bases, with 12 bases remaining between them. Germline V gene lookup returns CDR1 SEHNR and CDR2 FQNEAQ (reference sequence). The CDR3 sequence: CASSPGGGNYGYTF. The CDR3 DNA reads TGTGCCAGCAGCCCGGGAGGGGGAAACTATGGCTACACCTTC.

The chain joins TRBV13 to TRBJ2-4, with 10 bases identical to TRBD2. This CDR3 is 17 amino acids long. Trimming took 4 bases from V and 0 from J; bases not matched to a gene: 6. Germline loops: CDR1 PRHDT, CDR2 FYEKMQ (reference sequence). Here the CDR3 reads CASSSSGLAAAKNIQYF. DNA for the CDR3: TGTGCCAGCAGCTCGAGTGGACTAGCGGCAGCCAAAAACATTCAGTACTTC.

This clone has a handful of counts. DNA of the CDR3: TGTGCCATCAGTGAGGGACTAGCGGATTACAATGAGCAGTTCTTC. Its protein product is CAISEGLADYNEQFF. The chain carries TRBV10-3 and TRBJ2-1; 10 positions match TRBD2. CDR3 size: 15 residues. Per the germline V gene, CDR1 is ENHRY and CDR2 is SYGVKD. V lost 2 bases and J lost 4; bases outside the gene matches: 2.

This clone appeared a few times. This chain uses TRBV30 with TRBJ2-3; D may be TRBD2 (6 bases). CDR3 length: 14 residues. Germline V gene data show CDR1 as GTSNPN and CDR2 as SVGIG (reference sequence). The V gene lost 2 bases and the J gene lost 3 bases, with 12 bases spanning the gap. CDR3 protein: CAWSTGGGTDTQYF. The CDR3 nucleotides read TGTGCCTGGAGTACTGGGGGAGGTACAGATACGCAGTATTTT.

This clone was seen only a few times. J is TRBJ2-3 and V is TRBV4-2; TRBD2 aligns across 7 bases. Looked up from germline, CDR1 is LGHNA and CDR2 is YNFKEQ. The length of the CDR3 is 14 residues. The trim removed 4 bases at V and 5 bases at J, leaving 6 bases unmatched. The DNA for the CDR3 is TGTGCCAGCAGCCCTAGCGGAACGATAGATACGCAGTATTTT. It is translated as CASSPSGTIDTQYF.

This clone was seen a few times. The V call is TRBV5-4, the J call TRBJ1-2; D remains ambiguous. V lost 9 bases and J lost 7, with 13 bases in between. The CDR3 spans 11 residues. CDR1 and CDR2 (germline): SGHNT, YYREEE (reference sequence). The chain's CDR3 is CATRLGSGYTF. In nucleotides, the CDR3 is TGTGCCACCCGCTTGGGGAGTGGCTACACCTTC.

The rearrangement joins TRBV25-1 to TRBJ2-7; the D gene is possibly TRBD2 (5 bases). Trimming took off 2 bases at V and 3 bases at J, with 14 bases between the two ends. CDR1 is MGHDK, CDR2 SYGVNS, per germline. The CDR3 extends over 15 amino acids. CDR3 residues: CASSEGWENYYEQYF. In DNA, the CDR3 is TGTGCCAGCAGTGAAGGCTGGGAGAACTACTACGAGCAGTACTTC.

There are a few counts of this clone. The V call is TRBV6-1, the J call TRBJ1-2; D is possibly TRBD1 (5 bases). Germline assignment: CDR1 MNHNS and CDR2 SASEGT. V dropped 1 base and J dropped 7 bases, with 10 bases sitting between them. The CDR3 runs 13 residues. Here the CDR3 DNA reads TGTGCCAGCAGTGAAGGCAGGGCTGCTGGCTACACCTTC. Its protein product is CASSEGRAAGYTF.

The table lists this clone with a few counts. The chain recombines TRBV7-3 with TRBJ2-2, with D unresolved. This CDR3 is 15 amino acids long. Germline V lookup: CDR1 SGHTA, CDR2 FQGTGA. Between the trimmed V and J ends, which lost 1 base and 2 bases, there was a span of 8 bases. The CDR3 loop reads CASSLSFFNTGELFF. CDR3 nucleotide sequence: TGTGCCAGCAGCTTAAGTTTCTTTAACACCGGGGAGCTGTTTTTT.

The chain links TRBV7-3 to TRBJ2-1; 13 positions agree with TRBD2. The V segment lost 5 bases and the J segment 4 bases; nucleotides outside the gene matches: 2. Germline values: CDR1 SGHTA, CDR2 FQGTGA. The CDR3 is made up of 15 amino acids. The CDR3, as DNA: TGTGCCAGCAGCATACTAGCGGGGGGGTACAATGAGCAGTTCTTC. It yields the protein CASSILAGGYNEQFF. The full variable domain, completed using reference TRBV7-3 and TRBJ2-1, is GAGVSQTPSNKVTEKGKYVELRCDPISGHTALYWYRQSLGQGPEFLIYFQGTGAADDSGLPNDRFFAVRPEGSVSTLKIQRTERGDSAVYLCASSILAGGYNEQFFGPGTRLTVL.

This rearrangement joins TRBV7-2 to TRBJ2-5, with 8 bases that match TRBD2. Matching the DNA end better, TRBJ2-7 makes the J call doubtful. Germline V gives CDR1 SGHTA, CDR2 FQGNSA. The CDR3 runs to 14 residues. CDR3 region: CASTETSAYYEQYF. DNA of the CDR3: TGTGCCAGCACCGAGACTAGCGCTTACTACGAGCAGTACTTC.

Concerning this clone: This sample also contains other DNA sequences that code for the same CDR3. The chain uses TRBV5-1 and TRBJ1-5, with 7 bases that match TRBD1. CDR3 length: 15 amino acids. Per germline, CDR1 SGHRS and CDR2 YFSETQ. With 2 bases clipped from V and 4 bases from J, the junction kept 6 bases outside the gene matches. In DNA, the CDR3 is TGCGCCAGCAGCTTAGAGGGGACAGCAAATCAGCCCCAGCATTTT. Its protein product is CASSLEGTANQPQHF. Variable domain in full (rest from reference TRBV5-1 and TRBJ1-5): KAGVTQTPRYLIKTRGQQVTLSCSPISGHRSVSWYQQTPGQGLQFLFEYFSETQRNKGNFPGRFSGRQFSNSRSEMNVSTLELGDSALYLCASSLEGTANQPQHFGDGTRLSIL.

The chain carries TRBV30 and TRBJ2-5, with TRBD2 matching over 8 bases. Looked up from germline, CDR1 is GTSNPN and CDR2 is SVGIG (reference sequence). CDR3 length: 15 amino acids. V trimming: 1 base; J trimming: 5 bases; junction bases outside the gene matches: 9. CDR3 coding DNA: TGTGCCTGGAGTGGTAGCGGGACGGCGGAGGAGACCCAGTACTTC. This translates into CAWSGSGTAEETQYF.

This clone was observed a handful of times. The DNA of the CDR3 is TGTGCCAGCAGTCCCATGCAGGACAGTCAGGGCTACACCTTC. It codes for CASSPMQDSQGYTF. The rearrangement joins TRBV2 to TRBJ1-2; possibly TRBD1 for D (6 bases). This CDR3 is built from 14 residues. V was pared by 5 bases and J by 8 bases, with 18 bases between. Germline V gene sequence: CDR1 SNHLY, CDR2 FYNNEI.

This clone was counted only a few times. The chain has TRBV29-1 and TRBJ1-5; TRBD1 matches 7 bases. The CDR3 is 13 amino acids. Germline V CDR1 and CDR2: SQVTM, ANQGSEA. With 7 bases clipped from V and 4 bases from J, the junction kept 7 bases outside the gene matches. The CDR3 coding sequence is TGCAGCGCGGCCTCAGGGGGGAATCAGCCCCAGCATTTT. Translated: CSAASGGNQPQHF. The whole variable domain, filled in from reference TRBV29-1 and TRBJ1-5, reads SAVISQKPSRDICQRGTSLTIQCQVDSQVTMMFWYRQQPGQSLTLIATANQGSEATYESGFVIDKFPISRPNLTFSTLTVSNMSPEDSSIYLCSAASGGNQPQHFGDGTRLSIL.

The rearrangement uses TRBV4-1 and TRBJ2-1; 9 bases are a match to TRBD1. Germline CDR1 and CDR2: MGHRA and YSYEKL. This CDR3 is 15 amino acids long. Germline trimming cut 4 bases from V and 8 bases from J; bases unmatched to any gene: 9. The CDR3 region is CASSPLGQGAHEQFF. The CDR3 DNA is TGCGCCAGCAGCCCCTTGGGACAGGGTGCCCATGAGCAGTTCTTC.

V gene TRBV7-9 combines with J gene TRBJ2-3; D remains unclear. Germline CDR1 and CDR2: SEHNR and FQNEAQ (reference sequence). The CDR3 runs to 13 residues. With 5 bases removed from V and 8 bases from J, the gap between germline ends came to 14 bases. This CDR3 reads CASSRVSTGTQYF. CDR3 bases: TGTGCCAGCAGCCGCGTTAGTACTGGTACGCAGTATTTT. Full variable domain (rest looked up from reference TRBV7-9 and TRBJ2-3): DTGVSQNPRHKITKRGQNVTFRCDPISEHNRLYWYRQTLGQGPEFLTYFQNEAQLEKSRLLSDRFSAERPKGSFSTLEIQRTEQGDSAMYLCASSRVSTGTQYFGPGTRLTVL.

V is TRBV6-5 and J is TRBJ1-1; D remains ambiguous. Germline lookup yields CDR1 MNHEY and CDR2 SVGAGI. Trimming took 4 bases from V and 2 from J, leaving 11 bases between them. There are 14 residues in the CDR3. This CDR3 reads CASSSPRGNTEAFF. CDR3 coding DNA: TGTGCCAGCAGTTCTCCTCGGGGTAACACTGAAGCTTTCTTT.

This clone was seen more than once but under ten times. CDR3 amino acids: CASSHPTGPTDAFF. CDR3 DNA: TGCGCCAGCAGCCATCCGACAGGGCCAACAGATGCTTTCTTT. The rearrangement joins TRBV4-1 to TRBJ1-1, with 7 bases identical to TRBD1. The CDR3 runs 14 residues. Germline lookup yields CDR1 MGHRA and CDR2 YSYEKL. V lost 3 bases to trimming and J lost 11 bases; unmatched junction nucleotides: 12.

This clone has only a few counts. This chain connects TRBV5-4 to TRBJ2-3; no reliable D call. CDR3 length: 16 residues. V lost 3 bases, J lost 4 bases, and 18 bases lay in between. The germline V gene has CDR1 SGHNT and CDR2 YYREEE (reference sequence). CDR3 coding DNA: TGTGCCAGCAGCTCGGGTGGAGAGGTCCCCGCAGATACGCAGTATTTT. Its translation is CASSSGGEVPADTQYF. The full variable domain, completed using reference TRBV5-4 and TRBJ2-3, is ETGVTQSPTHLIKTRGQQVTLRCSSQSGHNTVSWYQQALGQGPQFIFQYYREEENGRGNFPPRFSGLQFPNYSSELNVNALELDDSALYLCASSSGGEVPADTQYFGPGTRLTVL.

The chain has TRBV11-1 and TRBJ2-7; weak D call: TRBD1 (6 bases). V lost 4 bases and J 6 bases, leaving 13 bases between the germline ends. The CDR3 is made up of 13 amino acids. The germline V gene has CDR1 SGHAT and CDR2 FQDESV (reference sequence). CDR3 residues: CASSSGRGAEQYF. Here the CDR3 DNA reads TGTGCCAGCAGCTCGGGCAGGGGTGCCGAGCAGTACTTC.

This clone was picked up a small number of times. CDR3 sequence: CASSLRLAELETQYF. The CDR3 DNA reads as TGTGCCAGCAGCCTTCGACTAGCTGAATTAGAGACCCAGTACTTC. The rearrangement joins TRBV5-4 to TRBJ2-5, with TRBD2 matching over 7 bases. In germline, CDR1 is SGHNT, CDR2 YYREEE (reference sequence). CDR3 length equals 15 residues. The J segment lost 4 bases and the V segment lost 4 bases, leaving 10 bases of the junction unmatched.

The genes are TRBV9 and TRBJ2-7; no clear D gene. The CDR3 contains 15 residues. Looked up from germline, CDR1 is SGDLS and CDR2 is YYNGEE. V dropped 0 bases and J dropped 0 bases, with 10 bases sitting between them. The DNA for the CDR3 is TGTGCCAGCAGCGTAGACAGTGCGAGCTCCTACGAGCAGTACTTC. Translation: CASSVDSASSYEQYF.

The V and J genes are TRBV10-3 and TRBJ2-5, with D perhaps TRBD2 (7 bases). The CDR3 is made up of 14 amino acids. Germline lookup yields CDR1 ENHRY and CDR2 SYGVKD. Trimming removed 8 bases at V and 2 bases at J, with 15 bases between. As DNA, the CDR3 is TGTGCCATCTCAGAGGGGGGGGGACAAGAGACCCAGTACTTC. Translating gives CAISEGGGQETQYF.

This clone was detected a few times. The chain couples TRBV4-2 to TRBJ2-1, with 11 bases identical to TRBD2. CDR1 is LGHNA and CDR2 is YNFKEQ in the germline V gene. This CDR3 has 16 residues. The V and J ends lost 3 bases and 7 bases, in that order; junction bases with no gene match: 8. The CDR3 loop is CASSQETSGSSNEQFF. The CDR3 DNA is TGTGCCAGCAGCCAGGAAACTAGCGGGAGTAGTAATGAGCAGTTCTTC.